This T cell receptor (beta chain) was captured by sequencing in a study of shared clonotypes between healthy human individuals. Looking at the study overall: Three CD4 naive, three CD4 memory, two CD8 naive and one CD8 memory plate were used per donor.

Sequencing used immunoSEQ multiplex PCR; TCRdb keeps in-frame clones, though not all of them. Among over 2 million clones listed, about 95% were seen once. This CDR3 contains 15 residues. CDR1 and CDR2 (germline): SSHAT, FNYEAQ (reference sequence). The naive CD8 subset, CD45RO-negative cells positively selected for CCR7, excluded terminally differentiated effector memory CD45RA+ cells. As to this clone: The junction differs from germline at one of its ends, possibly a read error.

The sequencing input was naive CD8+ T cells sorted from blood. The sequence came from a man aged 18 to 30 in good health. The rearrangement joins TRBV7-7 to TRBJ2-7; 10 nucleotides agree with TRBD1. This CDR3 reads CASSLGQGIRYEQYF. The CDR3 DNA sequence: TGTGCTAGCAGCCTGGGACAGGGGATTAGGTACGAGCAGTACTTC.